Reported below is one TCR beta chain. Its specificity is not known. This sample was taken from a study of cytomegalovirus exposure and HLA in healthy donors. Points from the study as a whole: Later analysis demonstrated an association between a missense DCLRE1C variant and TCR beta V- and J-gene trimming. Whilst most TCR sequences proved rare, a subset of public TCRs occurred across many donors. Judged likely to be a sequencing artifact was a cluster of highly shared sequence variants.

V was pared by 4 bases and J by 2 bases, with 12 bases of the junction left unmatched. The CDR3 has 18 amino acids. Looked up from germline, CDR1 is MGHRA and CDR2 is YSYEKL. Participants comprised healthy donors of bone marrow. Vbeta (60) and Jbeta (13) primers were used in the PCR. Sequencing used immunoSEQ multiplex PCR; TCRdb keeps in-frame clones, though not all of them. This table has more than 150,000 clones, roughly 75% appearing once. Sequencing input: PBMCs. This TCR was sampled from a woman in her twenties or thirties in good health and CMV-seronegative. The chain recombines TRBV4-1 with TRBJ1-4; 8 bases align to TRBD1. Here the CDR3 reads CASSLGAGGPVTNEKLFF. The CDR3 nucleotides are TGCGCCAGCAGCCTAGGGGCAGGGGGCCCCGTTACTAATGAAAAACTGTTTTTT.